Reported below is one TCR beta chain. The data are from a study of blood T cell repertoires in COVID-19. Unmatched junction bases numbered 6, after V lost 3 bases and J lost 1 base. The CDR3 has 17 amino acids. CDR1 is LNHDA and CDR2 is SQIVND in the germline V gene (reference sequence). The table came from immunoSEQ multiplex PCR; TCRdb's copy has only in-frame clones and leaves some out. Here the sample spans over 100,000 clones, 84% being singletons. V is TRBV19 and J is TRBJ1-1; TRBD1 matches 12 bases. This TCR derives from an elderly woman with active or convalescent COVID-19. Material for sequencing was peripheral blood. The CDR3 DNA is TGTGCCAGTAGTATTCGAGGGACAGGGGGCCGGAACACTGAAGCTTTCTTT. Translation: CASSIRGTGGRNTEAFF.